The clone carrying this T cell receptor (beta chain) was seen at least ten times. Researchers amplified the TCR beta CDR3 regions from RNA transcripts. HTBI primers were used for first-round RT-PCR of the TCR CDR3. TCRdb reprocessed the multiplex PCR reads with MiXCR, giving one entry per CDR3 protein. Found here are roughly 330,000 distinct CDR3 sequences, 16% of them singletons; the top ten hold roughly a third. The germline V gene has CDR1 SGHTS and CDR2 YDEGEE. This CDR3 has 13 residues. This sample is part of a study of T cells in Graves' hyperthyroidism and ophthalmopathy. Patients with uncontrolled infections, other autoimmune diseases, pregnancy or lactation were excluded. The PBMCs had their origin in 8.5 to 10 ml of fresh peripheral blood.

V gene TRBV5-8 combines with J gene TRBJ2-1, with 7 bases aligning to TRBD2. This TCR was sampled from a young man with Graves' hyperthyroidism. Material: blood. The CDR3 coding sequence is TGTGCGACGAGCGGGGAACCCTACAATGAGCAGTTCTTC. Amino acids: CATSGEPYNEQFF.